The present T cell receptor (beta chain) was sequenced within a study of T cells in Graves' hyperthyroidism and ophthalmopathy. Overall study: Peripheral blood was secured at the point of initial diagnosis, before any treatment. General study findings and limits: The majority of expanded thyroid clonotypes above 0.001 also appeared in blood.

This clonotype was counted at least ten times. What it recognizes is unknown. For ophthalmopathy patients, the Clinical Activity Score was at least 3 and the NOSPECS grade at least 4; duration was under 3 months. Using around 10 ml of fresh peripheral blood, PBMCs were prepared. The source material, RNA transcripts, was used to amplify TCR beta CDR3 regions. The HTBI set primed first-round TCR CDR3 RT-PCR. TCRdb re-derived calls from the multiplex PCR reads in MiXCR, one entry per CDR3 protein. The sample has hundreds of thousands of distinct CDR3 sequences, approximately 14% seen once. This receptor was taken from a woman in her fifties or sixties with Graves' ophthalmopathy. Sequencing was done on a sample of blood.

The DNA of the CDR3 is TGTGCCACCAGTGATTTCGGGGTAAACGAGCAGTACTTC. Residues: CATSDFGVNEQYF. The chain recombines TRBV24-1 with TRBJ2-7, with a tentative D call TRBD2 (5 bases). Trimming cost V 1 base and J 5 bases, with 8 bases left between them. This CDR3 spans 13 amino acids. Germline loops: CDR1 KGHDR, CDR2 SFDVKD.